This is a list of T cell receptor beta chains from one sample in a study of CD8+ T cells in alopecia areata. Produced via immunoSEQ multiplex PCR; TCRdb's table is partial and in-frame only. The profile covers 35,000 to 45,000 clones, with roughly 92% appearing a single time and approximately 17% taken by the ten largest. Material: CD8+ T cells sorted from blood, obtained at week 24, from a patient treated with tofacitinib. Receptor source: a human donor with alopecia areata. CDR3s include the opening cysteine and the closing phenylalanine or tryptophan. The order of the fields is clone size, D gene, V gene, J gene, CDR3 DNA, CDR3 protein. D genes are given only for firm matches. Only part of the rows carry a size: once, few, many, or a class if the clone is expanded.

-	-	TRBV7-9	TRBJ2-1	TGTGCCAGCAGCTTAGCGAGGGGCGATGAGCAGTTCTTC	CASSLARGDEQFF
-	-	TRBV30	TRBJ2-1	TGTGCCTGGGGTGGGAGCGACAATGAGCAGTTCTTC	CAWGGSDNEQFF
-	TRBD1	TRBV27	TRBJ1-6	TGTGCCAGCATGGACAGGGACTATAATTCACCCCTCCACTTT	CASMDRDYNSPLHF
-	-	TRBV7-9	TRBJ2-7	TGTGCCAGCAGCTTACCTTCGCGGGGCCTGGTCTACGAGCAGTACTTC	CASSLPSRGLVYEQYF
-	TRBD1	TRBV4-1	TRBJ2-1	TGCGCCAGCAGCCAACGGGACAGGGGCTCCGAGGGATACAATGAGCAGTTCTTC	CASSQRDRGSEGYNEQFF
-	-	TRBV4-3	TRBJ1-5	TGCGCCAGCAGCCAAGATAGGGAGCTTCAGCCCCAGCATTTT	CASSQDRELQPQHF
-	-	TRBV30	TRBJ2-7	TGTGCCTGGAGATCCGGTAGCTCCTACGAGCAGTACTTC	CAWRSGSSYEQYF
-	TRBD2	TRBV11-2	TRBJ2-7	TGTGCCAGCACCGAGTGGGCGGGGGGTCCCTACGAGCAGTACTTC	CASTEWAGGPYEQYF
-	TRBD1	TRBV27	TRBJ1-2	TGTGCCAGCAGTCGACAGGGCAACTATGGCTACACCTTC	CASSRQGNYGYTF
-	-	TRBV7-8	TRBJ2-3	TGTGCCAGCAGCTTAGAGACAGATACGCAGTATTTT	CASSLETDTQYF
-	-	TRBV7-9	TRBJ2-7	TGTGCCAGCAGTTTACCCGGGGCCGATCCCTACGAGCAGTACTTC	CASSLPGADPYEQYF
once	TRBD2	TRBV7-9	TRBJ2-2	TGTGCCAGCAGCTCAATGCTAGGACTAGCGGAGACCACCGGGGAGCTGTTTTTT	CASSSMLGLAETTGELFF
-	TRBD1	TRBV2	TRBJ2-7	TGTGCCAGCAGTTGGGACAGGGCCTACGAGCAGTACTTC	CASSWDRAYEQYF
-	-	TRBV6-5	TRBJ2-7	TGTGCCAGCAACGGGTTGTCTGAAAACGAGCAGTACTTC	CASNGLSENEQYF
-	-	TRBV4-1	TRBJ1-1	TGCGCCAGCAGCCAAGTGGAGGGGGTAAACACTGAAGCTTTCTTT	CASSQVEGVNTEAFF
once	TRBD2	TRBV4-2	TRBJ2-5	TGTGCCAGCAGCCGCGGACTAGCTGTGGAGGAGACCCAGTACTTC	CASSRGLAVEETQYF
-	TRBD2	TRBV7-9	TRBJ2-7	TGTGCCAGCAGACTAGCGGGGGGGCCGAATAACGAGCAGTACTTC	CASRLAGGPNNEQYF
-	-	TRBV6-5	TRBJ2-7	TGTGCCAGCAGCCCAGGAAAGGCCGAGCAGTACTTC	CASSPGKAEQYF
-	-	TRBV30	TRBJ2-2	TGTGCCTGGACCTACGGGCGAAACACCGGGGAGCTGTTTTTT	CAWTYGRNTGELFF
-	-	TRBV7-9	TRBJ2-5	TGTGCCAGCAGCTCGGAAGGGCAGACCCAGTACTTC	CASSSEGQTQYF
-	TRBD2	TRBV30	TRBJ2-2	TGTGCCTGGAGTGTACTAGCGGGGGAGCTGTTTTTT	CAWSVLAGELFF
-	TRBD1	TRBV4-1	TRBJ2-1	TGCGCCAGCAGCCAACCTTCTGGGACAGGCGGTGAGCAGTTCTTC	CASSQPSGTGGEQFF
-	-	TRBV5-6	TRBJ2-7	TGTGCCAGCAGCTTTAGGACCCGCTACGAGCAGTACTTC	CASSFRTRYEQYF
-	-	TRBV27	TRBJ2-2	TGTGCCAGCAGGGACGGGAACACCGGGGAGCTGTTTTTT	CASRDGNTGELFF
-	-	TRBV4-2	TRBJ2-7	TGTGCCAGCAGCCAAGAAATATGGGACGAGCAGTACTTC	CASSQEIWDEQYF
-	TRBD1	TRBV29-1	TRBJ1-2	TGCAGCGTTGAAGGGGACAGGGGTGACTATGGCTACACCTTC	CSVEGDRGDYGYTF
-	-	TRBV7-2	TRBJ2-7	TGTGCCAGCAGCTTGCCCCTTCGACAGACCTACGAGCAGTACTTC	CASSLPLRQTYEQYF
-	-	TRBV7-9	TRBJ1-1	TGTGCCAGCAGCCCCGGATCGGTGGAAACTGAAGCTTTCTTT	CASSPGSVETEAFF
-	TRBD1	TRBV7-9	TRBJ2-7	TGTGCCAGCAGCCGGGGGACAGGGGTGGACGAGCAGTACTTC	CASSRGTGVDEQYF
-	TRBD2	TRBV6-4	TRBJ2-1	TGTGCCAGCAGTGAGGGGACTAGCAGCAATGAGCAGTTCTTC	CASSEGTSSNEQFF
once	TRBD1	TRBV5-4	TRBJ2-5	TGTGCCAGCAGCGCCGGGACAGGGAGGGCAGAGACCCAGTACTTC	CASSAGTGRAETQYF
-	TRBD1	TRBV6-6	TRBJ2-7	TGTGCCAGCAGTATGGACAGGATCTACGAGCAGTACTTC	CASSMDRIYEQYF
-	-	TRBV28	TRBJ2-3	TGTGCCAGCAGTTTTTCGGACAGAAGCTCAGATACGCAGTATTTT	CASSFSDRSSDTQYF
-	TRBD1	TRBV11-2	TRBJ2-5	TGTGCCAGCACCGAATACCCGGGACAGGGGGCTAAAGAGACCCAGTACTTC	CASTEYPGQGAKETQYF
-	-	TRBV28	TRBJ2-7	TGTGCCAGCAGGCGGCCGAGGCTGGACGAGCAGTACTTC	CASRRPRLDEQYF
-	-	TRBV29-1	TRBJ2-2	TGCAGCGTTGTTTACACCGGGGAGCTGTTTTTT	CSVVYTGELFF
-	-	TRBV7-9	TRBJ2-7	TGTGCCAGCAGCTTCCAACAGGGAGAAGCCTCCTACGAGCAGTACTTC	CASSFQQGEASYEQYF
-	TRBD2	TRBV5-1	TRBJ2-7	TGCGCCAGCAGCGTCGTCCCCCTCAGGGAGAACTTCCCTTTGGCTAGCGGGGCCGCCTACGAGCAGTACTTC	CASSVVPLRENFPLASGAAYEQYF
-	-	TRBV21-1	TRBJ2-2	TGTGCCAGCAGCAAAGTAGAGACAGGGGTGATCACCGGGGAGCTGTTTTTT	CASSKVETGVITGELFF
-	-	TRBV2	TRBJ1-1	TGTGCCAGCCAATCCACAGGGAACACTGAAGCTTTCTTT	CASQSTGNTEAFF
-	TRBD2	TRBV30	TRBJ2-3	TGTGCCTGGAGTTATCAGGGAGGGACAGATACGCAGTATTTT	CAWSYQGGTDTQYF